This T cell receptor (beta chain) is drawn from a study of persistence of HIV-infected CD4 T cells. On the study more broadly: Median time on suppressive ART was 8 to 9 years.

Cells were stimulated nonspecifically with anti-CD3/anti-CD28 magnetic beads. Responding CD4+ T cells were sorted by upregulation of both CD40 ligand and CD69. Plasma HIV-1 RNA stayed below 50 copies/mL for at least 4 years. Sequencing used immunoSEQ version 4 in survey mode. Each sample used up to 1 ug genomic DNA diluted to around 10 ng/uL. TCRdb's copy holds only in-frame clones and misses some; the assay was immunoSEQ multiplex PCR. The sample consists of 35,000 to 45,000 clones, about 87% of them appearing once. Comments on this clone: The antigen is unknown.

V was trimmed by 0 bases and J by 11 bases, leaving 11 bases between them. CDR1 is MNHNY and CDR2 is SVGAGI in the germline V gene (reference sequence). This CDR3 contains 13 residues. The starting material was CD4+ T cells sorted from PBMCs after roughly 18-hour stimulation, obtained from a patient who received antiretroviral therapy. The chain combines TRBV6-6 with TRBJ1-3; D call uncertain. This TCR was recovered from an adult man with HIV who was CMV-seropositive. The CDR3, as DNA: TGTGCCAGCAGTTACTCGTTGGGTGGCGCCATATATTTT. Encoded protein: CASSYSLGGAIYF.